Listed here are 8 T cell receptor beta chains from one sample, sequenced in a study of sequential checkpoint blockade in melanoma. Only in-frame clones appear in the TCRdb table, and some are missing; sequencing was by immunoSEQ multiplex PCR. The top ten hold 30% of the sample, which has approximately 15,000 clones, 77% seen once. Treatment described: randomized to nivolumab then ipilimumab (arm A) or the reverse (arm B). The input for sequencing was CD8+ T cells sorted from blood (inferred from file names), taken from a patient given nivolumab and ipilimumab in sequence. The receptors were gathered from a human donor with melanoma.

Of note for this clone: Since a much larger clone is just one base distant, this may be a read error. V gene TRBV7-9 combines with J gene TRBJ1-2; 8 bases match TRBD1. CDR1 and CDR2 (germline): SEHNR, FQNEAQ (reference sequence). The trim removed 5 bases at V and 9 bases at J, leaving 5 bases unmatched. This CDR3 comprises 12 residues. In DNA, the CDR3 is TGTGCCAGCAGCCTGGGACAGGATCGCTACACCTTC. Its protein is CASSLGQDRYTF. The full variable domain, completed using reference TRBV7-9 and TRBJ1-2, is DTGVSQNPRHKITKRGQNVTFRCDPISEHNRLYWYRQTLGQGPEFLTYFQNEAQLEKSRLLSDRFSAERPKGSFSTLEIQRTEQGDSAMYLCASSLGQDRYTFGSGTRLTVV.

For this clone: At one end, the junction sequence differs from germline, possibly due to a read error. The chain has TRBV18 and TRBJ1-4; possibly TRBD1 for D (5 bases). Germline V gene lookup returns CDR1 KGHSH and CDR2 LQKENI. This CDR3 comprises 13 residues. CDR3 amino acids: CAGSRGVQEKLFF. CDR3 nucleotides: TGTGCCGGCTCACGGGGGGTTCAGGAAAAACTGTTTTTT.

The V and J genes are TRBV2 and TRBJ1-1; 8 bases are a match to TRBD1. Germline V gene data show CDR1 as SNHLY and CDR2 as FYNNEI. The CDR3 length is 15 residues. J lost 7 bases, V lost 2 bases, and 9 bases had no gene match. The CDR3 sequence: CASSESGTGNLEAFF. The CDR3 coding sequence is TGTGCCAGCAGTGAATCCGGGACAGGAAATCTTGAAGCTTTCTTT.

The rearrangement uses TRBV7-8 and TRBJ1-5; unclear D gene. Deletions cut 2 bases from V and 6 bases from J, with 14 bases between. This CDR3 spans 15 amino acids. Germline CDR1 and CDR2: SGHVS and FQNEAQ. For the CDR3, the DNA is TGTGCCAGCAGCTTACTAGCAGAAACCGGTCAGCCCCAGCATTTT. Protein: CASSLLAETGQPQHF.

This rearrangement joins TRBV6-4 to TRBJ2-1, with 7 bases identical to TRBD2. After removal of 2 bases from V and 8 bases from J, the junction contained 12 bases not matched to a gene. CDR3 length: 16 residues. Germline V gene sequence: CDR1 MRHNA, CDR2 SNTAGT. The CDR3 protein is CASSDGASGASDEQFF. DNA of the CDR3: TGTGCCAGCAGTGACGGCGCTAGCGGAGCCTCGGATGAGCAGTTCTTC.

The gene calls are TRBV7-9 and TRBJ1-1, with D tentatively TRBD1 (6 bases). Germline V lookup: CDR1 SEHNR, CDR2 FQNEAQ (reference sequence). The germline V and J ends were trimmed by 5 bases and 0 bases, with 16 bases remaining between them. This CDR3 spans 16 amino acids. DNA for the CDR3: TGTGCCAGCAGCCCCAGCGGGGACAACATGAACACTGAAGCTTTCTTT. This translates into CASSPSGDNMNTEAFF.

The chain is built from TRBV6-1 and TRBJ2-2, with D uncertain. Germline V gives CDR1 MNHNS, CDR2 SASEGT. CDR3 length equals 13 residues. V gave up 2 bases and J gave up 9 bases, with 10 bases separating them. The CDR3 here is CASSEINDRELFF. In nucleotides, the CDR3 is TGTGCCAGCAGTGAAATAAACGACAGGGAGCTGTTTTTT.

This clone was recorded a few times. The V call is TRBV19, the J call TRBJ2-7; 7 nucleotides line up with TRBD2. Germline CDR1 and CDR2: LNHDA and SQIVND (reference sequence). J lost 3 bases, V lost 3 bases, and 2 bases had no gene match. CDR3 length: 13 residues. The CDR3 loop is CASSIGGGYEQYF. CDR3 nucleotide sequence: TGTGCCAGTAGTATTGGCGGGGGCTACGAGCAGTACTTC.